This T cell receptor beta chain was observed in a study of blood T cell repertoires in COVID-19. Study-wide background: Some COVID-19 samples were acute and others convalescent; all came from the United States, Italy and Spain. T cells, B-cell-depleted T cells, or PBMCs provided the cDNA or gDNA that served as material.

Authors' methods: It was from reference gene primer amplification that nucleated cell counts were estimated. This table comes from immunoSEQ multiplex PCR, and its TCRdb copy is limited to in-frame clones, with some not included. V, J and clone size were drawn from that table, and D and trimming were deduced from the DNA. The sample comprises about 200,000 clones, more than 85% of which are singletons, and approximately 0.66% rests with the top ten. J was trimmed by 0 bases and V by 5 bases; bases with no gene match: 4. The germline gives CDR1 SQVTM, CDR2 ANQGSEA. The CDR3 length is 14 residues. V and J are TRBV29-1 and TRBJ2-1, with 7 bases lining up with TRBD2. Sequencing was carried out using peripheral blood. This clonotype originated in a man in his forties with acute or convalescent COVID-19. In DNA, the CDR3 is TGCAGCGTTTTAAGCGGGACCTCCTACAATGAGCAGTTCTTC. It encodes CSVLSGTSYNEQFF.